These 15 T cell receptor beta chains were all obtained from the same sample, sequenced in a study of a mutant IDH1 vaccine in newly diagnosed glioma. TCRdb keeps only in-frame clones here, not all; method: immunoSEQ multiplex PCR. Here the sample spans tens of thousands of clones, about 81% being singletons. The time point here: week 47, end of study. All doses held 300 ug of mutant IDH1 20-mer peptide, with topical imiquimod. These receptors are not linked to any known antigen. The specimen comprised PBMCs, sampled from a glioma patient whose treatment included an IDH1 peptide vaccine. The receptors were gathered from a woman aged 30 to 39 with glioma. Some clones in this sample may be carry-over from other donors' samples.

CDR3 in DNA: TGCAGCGTCGACAGGGGGCGAAGCACTGAAGCTTTCTTT. Translating it yields CSVDRGRSTEAFF. The chain carries TRBV29-1 and TRBJ1-1; 10 nucleotides line up with TRBD1. Germline values: CDR1 SQVTM, CDR2 ANQGSEA. V lost 6 bases to trimming and J lost 4 bases; unmatched junction nucleotides: 5. This CDR3 has 13 residues. Full variable domain (outside the CDR3, taken from reference TRBV29-1 and TRBJ1-1): SAVISQKPSRDICQRGTSLTIQCQVDSQVTMMFWYRQQPGQSLTLIATANQGSEATYESGFVIDKFPISRPNLTFSTLTVSNMSPEDSSIYLCSVDRGRSTEAFFGQGTRLTVV.

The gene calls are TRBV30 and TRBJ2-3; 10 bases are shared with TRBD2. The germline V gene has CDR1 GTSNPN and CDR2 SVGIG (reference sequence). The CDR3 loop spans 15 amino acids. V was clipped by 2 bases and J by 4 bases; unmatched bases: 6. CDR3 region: CAWSLLAGGADTQYF. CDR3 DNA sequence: TGTGCCTGGAGTTTATTAGCGGGAGGTGCAGATACGCAGTATTTT.

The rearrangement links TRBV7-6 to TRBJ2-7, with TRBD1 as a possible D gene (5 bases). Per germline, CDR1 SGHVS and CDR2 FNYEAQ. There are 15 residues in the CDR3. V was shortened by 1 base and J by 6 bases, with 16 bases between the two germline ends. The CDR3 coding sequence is TGTGCCAGCAGCTTAGATTTAAGGGGATTGGGCGAGCAGTACTTC. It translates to CASSLDLRGLGEQYF.

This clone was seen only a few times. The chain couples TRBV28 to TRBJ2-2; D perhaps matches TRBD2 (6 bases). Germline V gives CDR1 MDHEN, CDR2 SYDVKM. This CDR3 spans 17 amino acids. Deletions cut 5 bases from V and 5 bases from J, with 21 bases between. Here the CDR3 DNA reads TGTGCCAGCAGTCCATTGCGGGGAGCGGAGGTAACCGGGGAGCTGTTTTTT. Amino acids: CASSPLRGAEVTGELFF.

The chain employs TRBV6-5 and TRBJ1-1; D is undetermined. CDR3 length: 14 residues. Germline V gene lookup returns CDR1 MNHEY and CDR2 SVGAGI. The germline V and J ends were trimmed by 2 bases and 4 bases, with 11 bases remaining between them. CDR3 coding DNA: TGTGCCAGCAGTTACCAGCCGTCCGGCACTGAAGCTTTCTTT. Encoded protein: CASSYQPSGTEAFF.

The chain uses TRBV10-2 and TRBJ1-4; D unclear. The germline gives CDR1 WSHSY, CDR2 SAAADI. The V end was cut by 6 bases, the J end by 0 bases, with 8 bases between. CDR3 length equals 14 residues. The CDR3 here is CASSVSSTNEKLFF. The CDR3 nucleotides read TGCGCCAGCAGCGTCAGCTCAACTAATGAAAAACTGTTTTTT.

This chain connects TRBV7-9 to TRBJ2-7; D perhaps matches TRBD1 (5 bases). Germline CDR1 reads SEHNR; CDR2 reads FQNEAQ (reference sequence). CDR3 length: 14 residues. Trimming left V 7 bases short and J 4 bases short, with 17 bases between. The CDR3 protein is CASNPVAAGYEQYF. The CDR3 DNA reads TGTGCCAGCAACCCCGTTGCAGCAGGGTACGAGCAGTACTTC.

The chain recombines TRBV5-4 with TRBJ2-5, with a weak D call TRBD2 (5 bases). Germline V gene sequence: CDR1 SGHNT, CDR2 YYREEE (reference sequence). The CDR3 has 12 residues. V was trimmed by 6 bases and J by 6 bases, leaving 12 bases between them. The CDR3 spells CASTQPGKTQYF. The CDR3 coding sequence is TGTGCCAGCACCCAACCCGGGAAGACCCAGTACTTC. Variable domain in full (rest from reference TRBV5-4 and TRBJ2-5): ETGVTQSPTHLIKTRGQQVTLRCSSQSGHNTVSWYQQALGQGPQFIFQYYREEENGRGNFPPRFSGLQFPNYSSELNVNALELDDSALYLCASTQPGKTQYFGPGTRLLVL.

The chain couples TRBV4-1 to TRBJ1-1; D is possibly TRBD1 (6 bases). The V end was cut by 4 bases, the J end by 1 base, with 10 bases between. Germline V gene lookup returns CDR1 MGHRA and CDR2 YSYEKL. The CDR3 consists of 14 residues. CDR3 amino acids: CASSPVGANTEAFF. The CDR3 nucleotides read TGCGCCAGCAGCCCAGTGGGGGCGAACACTGAAGCTTTCTTT.

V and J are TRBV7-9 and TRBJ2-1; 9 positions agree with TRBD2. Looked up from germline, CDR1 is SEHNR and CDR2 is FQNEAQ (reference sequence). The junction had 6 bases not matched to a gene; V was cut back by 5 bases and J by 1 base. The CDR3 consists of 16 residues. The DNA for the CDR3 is TGTGCCAGCAGCGTTAGCGGGAGTGGTTCCTACAATGAGCAGTTCTTC. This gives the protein CASSVSGSGSYNEQFF. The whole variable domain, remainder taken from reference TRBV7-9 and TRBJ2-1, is DTGVSQNPRHKITKRGQNVTFRCDPISEHNRLYWYRQTLGQGPEFLTYFQNEAQLEKSRLLSDRFSAERPKGSFSTLEIQRTEQGDSAMYLCASSVSGSGSYNEQFFGPGTRLTVL.

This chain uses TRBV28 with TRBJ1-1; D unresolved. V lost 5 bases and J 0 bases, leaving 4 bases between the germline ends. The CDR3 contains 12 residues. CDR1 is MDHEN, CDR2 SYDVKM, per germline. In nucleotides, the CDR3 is TGTGCCAGCAGTGAAATGAACACTGAAGCTTTCTTT. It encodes CASSEMNTEAFF.

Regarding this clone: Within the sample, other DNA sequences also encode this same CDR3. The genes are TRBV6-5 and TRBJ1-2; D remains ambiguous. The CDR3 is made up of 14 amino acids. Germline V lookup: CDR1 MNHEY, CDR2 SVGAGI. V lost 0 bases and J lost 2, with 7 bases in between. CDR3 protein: CASSYSAPNYGYTF. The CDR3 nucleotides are TGTGCCAGCAGTTACTCGGCACCCAACTATGGCTACACCTTC.

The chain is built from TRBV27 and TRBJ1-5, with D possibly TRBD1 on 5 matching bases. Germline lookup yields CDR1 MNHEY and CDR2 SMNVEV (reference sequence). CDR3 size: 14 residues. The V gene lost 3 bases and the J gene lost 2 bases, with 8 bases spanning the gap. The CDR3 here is CASSLEQGNQPQHF. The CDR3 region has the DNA TGTGCCAGCAGTTTGGAACAGGGCAATCAGCCCCAGCATTTT.

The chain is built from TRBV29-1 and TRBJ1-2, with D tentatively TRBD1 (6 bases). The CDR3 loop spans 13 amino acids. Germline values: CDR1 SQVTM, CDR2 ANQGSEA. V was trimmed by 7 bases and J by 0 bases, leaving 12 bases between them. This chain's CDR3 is CSALTGSNYGYTF. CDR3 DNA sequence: TGCAGCGCATTGACAGGATCTAACTATGGCTACACCTTC.

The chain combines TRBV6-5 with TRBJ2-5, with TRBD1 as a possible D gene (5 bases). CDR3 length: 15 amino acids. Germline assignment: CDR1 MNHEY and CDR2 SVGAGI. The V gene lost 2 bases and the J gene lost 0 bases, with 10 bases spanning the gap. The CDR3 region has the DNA TGTGCCAGCAGTTACGGGGCCACGTACCAAGAGACCCAGTACTTC. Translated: CASSYGATYQETQYF.